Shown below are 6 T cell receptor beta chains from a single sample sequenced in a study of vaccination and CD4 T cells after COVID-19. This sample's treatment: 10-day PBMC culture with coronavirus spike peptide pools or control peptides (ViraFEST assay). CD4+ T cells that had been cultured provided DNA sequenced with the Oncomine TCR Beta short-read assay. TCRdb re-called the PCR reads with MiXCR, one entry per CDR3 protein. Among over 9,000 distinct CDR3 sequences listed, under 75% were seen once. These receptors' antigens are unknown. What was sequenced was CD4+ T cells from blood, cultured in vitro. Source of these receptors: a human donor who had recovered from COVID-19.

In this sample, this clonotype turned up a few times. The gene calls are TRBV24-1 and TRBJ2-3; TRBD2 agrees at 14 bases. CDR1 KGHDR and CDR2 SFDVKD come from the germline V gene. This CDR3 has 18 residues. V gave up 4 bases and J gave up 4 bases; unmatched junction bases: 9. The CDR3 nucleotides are TGTGCCACCAGTGACCACAGACTAGCGGGAGGGTTAGCAGATACGCAGTATTTT. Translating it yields CATSDHRLAGGLADTQYF.

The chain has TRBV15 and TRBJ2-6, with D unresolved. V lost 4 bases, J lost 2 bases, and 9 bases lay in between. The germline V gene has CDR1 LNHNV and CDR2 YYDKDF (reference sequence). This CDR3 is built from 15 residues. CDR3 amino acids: CATSTNRAGANVLTF. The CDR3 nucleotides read TGTGCCACCAGCACTAATCGGGCTGGGGCCAACGTCCTGACTTTC.

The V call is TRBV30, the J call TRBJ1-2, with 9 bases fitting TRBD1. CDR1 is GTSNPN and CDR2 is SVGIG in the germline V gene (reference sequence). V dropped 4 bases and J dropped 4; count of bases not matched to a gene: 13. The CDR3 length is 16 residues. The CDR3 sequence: CAWNAHGGQGSYGYTF. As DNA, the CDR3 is TGTGCCTGGAACGCCCATGGGGGACAGGGTAGCTATGGCTACACCTTC.

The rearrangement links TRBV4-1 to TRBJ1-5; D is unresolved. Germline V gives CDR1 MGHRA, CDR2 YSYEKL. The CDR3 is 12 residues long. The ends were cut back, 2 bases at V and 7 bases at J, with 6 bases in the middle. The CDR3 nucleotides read TGCGCCAGCAGCCAACTAGGGCAGCCCCAGCATTTT. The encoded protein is CASSQLGQPQHF.

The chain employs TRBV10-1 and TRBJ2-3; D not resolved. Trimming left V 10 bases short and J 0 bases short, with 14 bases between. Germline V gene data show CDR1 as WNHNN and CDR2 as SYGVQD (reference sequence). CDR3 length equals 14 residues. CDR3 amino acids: CATREGDSTDTQYF. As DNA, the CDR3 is TGCGCCACGCGAGAAGGAGACAGCACAGATACGCAGTATTTT.

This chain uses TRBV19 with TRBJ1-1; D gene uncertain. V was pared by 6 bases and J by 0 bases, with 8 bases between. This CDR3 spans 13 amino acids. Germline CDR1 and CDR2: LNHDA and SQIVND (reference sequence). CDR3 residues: CASSANLNTEAFF. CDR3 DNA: TGTGCCAGTAGCGCCAACTTGAACACTGAAGCTTTCTTT.